Each of the 18 T cell receptor beta chains below was sequenced from the same sample in a study of T cells in Graves' hyperthyroidism and ophthalmopathy. There were TCR beta CDR3 regions amplified from RNA transcripts. The study used the HTBI primer set for a first-round RT-PCR of the TCR CDR3. In TCRdb, the multiplex PCR reads were re-called with MiXCR into one record per CDR3 protein. The table includes roughly 100,000 distinct CDR3 sequences, about 51% detected once. The sequencing sample was made of blood. These receptor sequences come from a middle-aged woman with Graves' hyperthyroidism.

This clonotype is categorized as medium-sized. This rearrangement joins TRBV7-2 to TRBJ2-7, with D maybe TRBD1 (6 bases). Deletions cut 5 bases from V and 9 bases from J, with 17 bases between. The CDR3 is 13 residues long. Per the germline V gene, CDR1 is SGHTA and CDR2 is FQGNSA. The DNA for the CDR3 is TGTGCCAGCAGCATAACAGGGAAGGCCGGGCAGTACTTC. Its protein product is CASSITGKAGQYF.

This clonotype was found many times. This chain connects TRBV29-1 to TRBJ2-3; D may match TRBD1 or TRBD2 (6 bases each). Between the trimmed V and J ends, which lost 4 bases and 2 bases, there was a span of 25 bases. The V gene's germline CDR1 is SQVTM and CDR2 ANQGSEA. The CDR3 is made up of 18 amino acids. This CDR3 is CSVVRLLGGHEYTDTQYF. CDR3 DNA sequence: TGCAGCGTTGTAAGGCTACTCGGGGGCCACGAGTACACAGATACGCAGTATTTT.

The chain carries TRBV7-2 and TRBJ1-1; 9 nucleotides line up with TRBD1. The CDR3 contains 13 residues. Germline assignment: CDR1 SGHTA and CDR2 FQGNSA. Losses at the gene ends were 4 bases for V and 11 bases for J; bases not matched to a gene: 8. Written as DNA, the CDR3 is TGTGCCAGCAGCTCCGCAGGGGACAGGGTGGCTTTCTTT. This encodes CASSSAGDRVAFF.

The chain uses TRBV10-2 and TRBJ1-1; D not resolved. The CDR3 is 12 amino acids. Between the trimmed V and J ends, which lost 3 bases and 5 bases, there was a span of 7 bases. Germline CDR1 is WSHSY and CDR2 is SAAADI. CDR3 DNA sequence: TGCGCCAGCAGTGAAGGGAGGACTGAAGCTTTCTTT. This translates into CASSEGRTEAFF.

The gene calls are TRBV19 and TRBJ2-6; perhaps D is TRBD1 or TRBD2 (5 bases each). V was clipped by 4 bases and J by 0 bases, with 7 bases between them. The germline V gene has CDR1 LNHDA and CDR2 SQIVND (reference sequence). There are 15 residues in the CDR3. Written as DNA, the CDR3 is TGTGCCAGTAGTAGGGGGTACTCTGGGGCCAACGTCCTGACTTTC. Translation gives CASSRGYSGANVLTF.

V is TRBV6-1 and J is TRBJ2-7; 9 bases are shared with TRBD1. V shed 10 bases and J 4 bases; nucleotides not matched to a gene: 14. The CDR3 has 15 residues. Germline V gene data show CDR1 as MNHNS and CDR2 as SASEGT. This chain's CDR3 is CAIRPGQGWGYEQYF. CDR3 sequence (DNA): TGTGCCATCAGGCCGGGACAGGGATGGGGTTACGAGCAGTACTTC.

The chain joins TRBV6-1 to TRBJ1-5, with 7 bases that match TRBD1. The V segment lost 8 bases and the J segment 4 bases; nucleotides outside the gene matches: 5. Germline V gene data show CDR1 as MNHNS and CDR2 as SASEGT. This CDR3 spans 13 amino acids. CDR3: CASSGTENQPQHF. In DNA form, the CDR3 reads TGTGCCAGCTCCGGGACAGAGAATCAGCCCCAGCATTTT.

This chain uses TRBV5-1 with TRBJ1-6; D not resolved. Looked up from germline, CDR1 is SGHRS and CDR2 is YFSETQ. The CDR3 runs to 14 residues. V was shortened by 0 bases and J by 9 bases, with 10 bases between the two germline ends. The CDR3 here is CASSLVGSGSPLHF. The CDR3 DNA sequence: TGCGCCAGCAGCTTGGTTGGGTCGGGTTCACCCCTCCACTTT.

The rearrangement joins TRBV7-2 to TRBJ2-2, with TRBD1 matching over 9 bases. Germline V gene lookup returns CDR1 SGHTA and CDR2 FQGNSA. CDR3 length equals 14 residues. After removal of 4 bases from V and 7 bases from J, the junction contained 4 bases not matched to a gene. CDR3 sequence: CASSSQGAGGELFF. DNA for the CDR3: TGTGCCAGCAGCTCACAGGGGGCCGGCGGGGAGCTGTTTTTT. The whole variable domain, remainder taken from reference TRBV7-2 and TRBJ2-2, is GAGVSQSPSNKVTEKGKDVELRCDPISGHTALYWYRQSLGQGLEFLIYFQGNSAPDKSGLPSDRFSAERTGGSVSTLTIQRTQQEDSAVYLCASSSQGAGGELFFGEGSRLTVL.

The chain is built from TRBV30 and TRBJ1-1, with no clear D. This CDR3 contains 11 residues. V was pared by 0 bases and J by 10 bases, with 9 bases between. CDR1 and CDR2 from the germline V gene are GTSNPN and SVGIG (reference sequence). The CDR3 DNA reads TGTGCCTGGAGTGTACGGAAAGGAGCTTTCTTT. It specifies CAWSVRKGAFF.

This clonotype was seen a handful of times. CDR3 in amino acids: CAWAATPHMNTEAFF. The CDR3 DNA follows: TGTGCCTGGGCAGCGACACCACACATGAACACTGAAGCTTTCTTT. The chain carries TRBV30 and TRBJ1-1, with D unresolved. Germline CDR1 reads GTSNPN; CDR2 reads SVGIG (reference sequence). The CDR3 contains 15 residues. The V and J ends lost 5 bases and 0 bases respectively, with 16 bases between them.

The chain combines TRBV7-9 with TRBJ1-2; TRBD1 matches 9 bases. CDR1 is SEHNR and CDR2 is FQNEAQ in the germline V gene (reference sequence). V shed 4 bases, J shed 5 bases, and the junction held 5 bases outside the gene matches. The CDR3 extends over 14 amino acids. As DNA, the CDR3 is TGTGCCAGCAGCTCCGGGACAGGGAGTTATGGCTACACCTTC. Translation gives CASSSGTGSYGYTF.

The V call is TRBV5-4, the J call TRBJ2-7, with no clear D. V lost 4 bases, J lost 2 bases, and 13 bases lay in between. This CDR3 comprises 14 residues. CDR1 and CDR2 (germline): SGHNT, YYREEE (reference sequence). DNA for the CDR3: TGTGCCAGCAGCCCCCTTGACCCCCCCTACGAGCAGTACTTC. Translating it yields CASSPLDPPYEQYF. The whole variable domain, filled in from reference TRBV5-4 and TRBJ2-7, reads ETGVTQSPTHLIKTRGQQVTLRCSSQSGHNTVSWYQQALGQGPQFIFQYYREEENGRGNFPPRFSGLQFPNYSSELNVNALELDDSALYLCASSPLDPPYEQYFGPGTRLTVT.

This clonotype was recorded at least ten times. The chain links TRBV4-1 to TRBJ1-2, with TRBD1 as a possible D gene (6 bases). The CDR3 contains 13 residues. Germline V gene sequence: CDR1 MGHRA, CDR2 YSYEKL. The germline V and J ends were trimmed by 0 bases and 8 bases, with 10 bases remaining between them. The CDR3 here is CASSQDGTRGYTF. In DNA form, the CDR3 reads TGCGCCAGCAGCCAAGATGGGACACGGGGCTACACCTTC.

This clonotype was seen just once. The genes are TRBV7-3 and TRBJ1-6; D gene uncertain. The CDR3 spans 15 residues. Germline assignment: CDR1 SGHTA and CDR2 FQGTGA. Trimming stripped 2 bases from V and 7 bases from J, with 12 bases between. In nucleotides, the CDR3 is TGTGCCAGCAGCTTAGATGGTGGCCTAAATTCACCCCTCCACTTT. The encoded protein is CASSLDGGLNSPLHF. Variable domain in full (rest from reference TRBV7-3 and TRBJ1-6): GAGVSQTPSNKVTEKGKYVELRCDPISGHTALYWYRQSLGQGPEFLIYFQGTGAADDSGLPNDRFFAVRPEGSVSTLKIQRTERGDSAVYLCASSLDGGLNSPLHFGNGTRLTVT.

This clonotype was counted a few times. A junction end diverges from the germline sequence, so it may reflect a read error. The chain links TRBV6-5 to TRBJ1-2; D perhaps matches TRBD1 (5 bases). This CDR3 spans 15 amino acids. The germline V gene encodes CDR1 MNHEY and CDR2 SVGAGI. CDR3 coding DNA: TGTGCCAGCAGTACCGGAGCGGGGGTTGCCTATGGCTACATCTTC. This translates into CASSTGAGVAYGYIF.

The chain employs TRBV20-1 and TRBJ2-1; TRBD2 matches 8 bases. V lost 5 bases, J lost 4 bases, and 7 bases stayed unmatched. Germline CDR1 reads DFQATT; CDR2 reads SNEGSKA (reference sequence). The CDR3 spans 14 residues. The DNA for the CDR3 is TGCAGTGCTCCCCCGGCTAGCGGGTACAATGAGCAGTTCTTC. Encoded protein: CSAPPASGYNEQFF.

Concerning this clonotype itself: A much larger clone lies one base from this, so it may be a read error. The J gene is TRBJ2-2, the V gene TRBV7-2, with D perhaps TRBD1 or TRBD2 (6 bases each). The CDR3 has 15 residues. Looked up from germline, CDR1 is SGHTA and CDR2 is FQGNSA. DNA for the CDR3: TGCGCCAGCAGCATGGGGGGCAAATACACCGGGGAGCTGTTTTTT. The encoded protein is CASSMGGKYTGELFF.